A selection of T cell receptor beta chains follows, all from one sample in a study of T cell changes during pregnancy in multiple sclerosis. TCRdb's copy holds only in-frame clones and misses some; the assay was immunoSEQ multiplex PCR. The data show about 38,000 clones, about 92% seen once. Sequences were derived from CD8+ T cells from peripheral blood mononuclear cells, sampled in the third trimester of pregnancy. These receptor sequences come from a female donor with multiple sclerosis, enrolled in a pregnancy study. The CDR3 runs from the conserved cysteine through the conserved F or W. The D gene is left open where the match is weak. The size of a clone is reported for some rows only, either as once, few or many, or as a class for expanded clones.

clone_size: medium-sized
j_call: TRBJ2-2
d_call: NA
v_call: TRBV6-4
cdr3_nt: TGTGCCAGCAGTGACGGCAGTCCGGGCACCGGGGAGCTGTTTTTT
cdr3_aa: CASSDGSPGTGELFF

clone_size: NA
j_call: TRBJ2-5
d_call: NA
v_call: TRBV30
cdr3_nt: TGTGCCTGGAGTGGGGGGCCCGGAGAGACCCAGTACTTC
cdr3_aa: CAWSGGPGETQYF

clone_size: NA
j_call: TRBJ2-1
d_call: NA
v_call: TRBV9
cdr3_nt: TGTGCCAGCAGCGCATCGGGATCAGTTGAGCAGTTCTTC
cdr3_aa: CASSASGSVEQFF

clone_size: NA
j_call: TRBJ2-1
d_call: NA
v_call: TRBV6-5
cdr3_nt: TGTGCCAGCAGCAGCGATCTAAATGAGCAGTTCTTC
cdr3_aa: CASSSDLNEQFF

clone_size: NA
j_call: TRBJ2-1
d_call: TRBD2
v_call: TRBV13
cdr3_nt: TGTGCCAGCAGCCCCGGACTAGCGGGGAGGGATGAGCAGTTCTTC
cdr3_aa: CASSPGLAGRDEQFF

clone_size: few
j_call: TRBJ1-1
d_call: NA
v_call: TRBV6-1
cdr3_nt: TGTGCCAGCGTGACGGGGGGCGCTGAAGCTTTCTTT
cdr3_aa: CASVTGGAEAFF

clone_size: NA
j_call: TRBJ2-6
d_call: NA
v_call: TRBV11-3
cdr3_nt: TGTGCCAGCAGCTCCGGTGCGGCCAACGTCCTGACTTTC
cdr3_aa: CASSSGAANVLTF

clone_size: NA
j_call: TRBJ1-1
d_call: NA
v_call: TRBV27
cdr3_nt: TGTGCCAGCAGTTCGGGAAACATGAACACTGAAGCTTTCTTT
cdr3_aa: CASSSGNMNTEAFF

clone_size: NA
j_call: TRBJ2-7
d_call: NA
v_call: TRBV27
cdr3_nt: TGTGCCAGCACCGGGACAACAGCCCACGAGCAGTACTTC
cdr3_aa: CASTGTTAHEQYF

clone_size: NA
j_call: TRBJ2-7
d_call: NA
v_call: TRBV4-1
cdr3_nt: TGCGCCAGCAGCCACGGGGACTCCTTCGAGCAGTACTTC
cdr3_aa: CASSHGDSFEQYF

clone_size: NA
j_call: TRBJ2-1
d_call: TRBD2
v_call: TRBV6-1
cdr3_nt: TGTGCCAGCAGTGAAGCTCCTTGGACTAGCGGGGGGGGTGAGCAGTTCTTC
cdr3_aa: CASSEAPWTSGGGEQFF

clone_size: NA
j_call: TRBJ2-1
d_call: NA
v_call: TRBV7-3
cdr3_nt: TGTGCCAGCAGCTTACTGGACTTTAACAATGAGCAGTTCTTC
cdr3_aa: CASSLLDFNNEQFF

clone_size: once
j_call: TRBJ2-7
d_call: TRBD1
v_call: TRBV6-1
cdr3_nt: TGTGCCAGCAGTGAAGGATCGACCGGGACAGGGGGCTACGAGCAGTACTTC
cdr3_aa: CASSEGSTGTGGYEQYF

clone_size: NA
j_call: TRBJ2-7
d_call: TRBD1
v_call: TRBV13
cdr3_nt: TGTGCCAGCAGCTCAACAGGGGGCAGAAGCGACGAGCAGTACTTC
cdr3_aa: CASSSTGGRSDEQYF

clone_size: NA
j_call: TRBJ2-4
d_call: TRBD2
v_call: TRBV13
cdr3_nt: TGTGCCAGCAGCGCCTCTAGCGGGGGGGCCTCGTACTTC
cdr3_aa: CASSASSGGASYF

clone_size: NA
j_call: TRBJ1-5
d_call: NA
v_call: TRBV19
cdr3_nt: TGTGCCAGTAGTGAACCGCAGGTGCTCCAGCATTTT
cdr3_aa: CASSEPQVLQHF

clone_size: NA
j_call: TRBJ2-2
d_call: TRBD1
v_call: TRBV7-2
cdr3_nt: TGTGCCAGCAGCCATCCCGGGACAGGGGTGGGGTTGGGGGAGCTGTTTTTT
cdr3_aa: CASSHPGTGVGLGELFF

clone_size: NA
j_call: TRBJ2-7
d_call: TRBD2
v_call: TRBV4-1
cdr3_nt: TGCGCCAGCAGCCAAGAGGGGAGGGGAGCCTACGAGCAGTACTTC
cdr3_aa: CASSQEGRGAYEQYF

clone_size: once
j_call: TRBJ2-7
d_call: NA
v_call: TRBV4-1
cdr3_nt: TGCGCCAGCAGCCAAGAGTATGGGGGCAACCTGTACGAGCAGTACTTC
cdr3_aa: CASSQEYGGNLYEQYF

clone_size: NA
j_call: TRBJ2-3
d_call: NA
v_call: TRBV2
cdr3_nt: TGTGCCAGCAGTGAAATAGGCGGCGGGGATGAGAAAACAGATACGCAGTATTTT
cdr3_aa: CASSEIGGGDEKTDTQYF

clone_size: NA
j_call: TRBJ2-2
d_call: NA
v_call: TRBV6-1
cdr3_nt: TGTGCCAGCAGTGTTAGGCGGGGCCAGAACACCGGGGAGCTGTTTTTT
cdr3_aa: CASSVRRGQNTGELFF

clone_size: NA
j_call: TRBJ2-7
d_call: TRBD1
v_call: TRBV9
cdr3_nt: TGTGCCAGCAGCGGACAGGGGGTAGCCTACGAGCAGTACTTC
cdr3_aa: CASSGQGVAYEQYF

clone_size: NA
j_call: TRBJ2-1
d_call: TRBD1
v_call: TRBV4-1
cdr3_nt: TGCGCCAGCAGCCAGGGACAGGGTGGCAATGAGCAGTTCTTC
cdr3_aa: CASSQGQGGNEQFF

clone_size: NA
j_call: TRBJ2-3
d_call: TRBD2
v_call: TRBV27
cdr3_nt: TGTGCCAGCATAGCGGGGAGTACGCAGTATTTT
cdr3_aa: CASIAGSTQYF

clone_size: NA
j_call: TRBJ2-7
d_call: TRBD2
v_call: TRBV7-6
cdr3_nt: TGTGCCAGCAGCACCATGCCGGGACTAGATCCCCCCCTTTACGAGCAGTACTTC
cdr3_aa: CASSTMPGLDPPLYEQYF

clone_size: NA
j_call: TRBJ1-1
d_call: NA
v_call: TRBV6-4
cdr3_nt: TGTGCCAGCAGTGACGGCCCTAACACTGAAGCTTTCTTT
cdr3_aa: CASSDGPNTEAFF

clone_size: NA
j_call: TRBJ1-4
d_call: TRBD1
v_call: TRBV6-4
cdr3_nt: TGTGCCAGCAGCGCCGGGACAGGGAATGAAAAACTGTTTTTT
cdr3_aa: CASSAGTGNEKLFF

clone_size: NA
j_call: TRBJ2-1
d_call: NA
v_call: TRBV5-8
cdr3_nt: TGTGCCAGCAGCCCCAGGACACACTACAATGAGCAGTTCTTC
cdr3_aa: CASSPRTHYNEQFF

clone_size: NA
j_call: TRBJ2-3
d_call: NA
v_call: TRBV27
cdr3_nt: TGTGCCAGCAGTTTAGTGGCGGGGAAAAGCACAGATACGCAGTATTTT
cdr3_aa: CASSLVAGKSTDTQYF

clone_size: once
j_call: TRBJ1-3
d_call: NA
v_call: TRBV10-3
cdr3_nt: TGTGCCATCAGTGTGCCAGGGAAATCTGGAAACACCATATATTTT
cdr3_aa: CAISVPGKSGNTIYF

clone_size: NA
j_call: TRBJ2-1
d_call: TRBD2
v_call: TRBV6-5
cdr3_nt: TGTGCCAGCAGTTACTCAACTAGCGGGTACAATGAGCAGTTCTTC
cdr3_aa: CASSYSTSGYNEQFF

clone_size: NA
j_call: TRBJ2-1
d_call: TRBD2
v_call: TRBV7-6
cdr3_nt: TGTGCCAGCAGCTTACTGGTGCTAGCGGCGCCCTCCTACAATGAGCAGTTCTTC
cdr3_aa: CASSLLVLAAPSYNEQFF

clone_size: NA
j_call: TRBJ2-2
d_call: TRBD1
v_call: TRBV25-1
cdr3_nt: TGTGCCAGCAGTGAATACACGACAGGGGAGTACACCGGGGAGCTGTTTTTT
cdr3_aa: CASSEYTTGEYTGELFF

clone_size: NA
j_call: TRBJ2-1
d_call: TRBD2
v_call: TRBV7-2
cdr3_nt: TGTGCCAGCAGCTTAGATAGACTAGCGGGGTTTCATGAGCAGTTCTTC
cdr3_aa: CASSLDRLAGFHEQFF

clone_size: NA
j_call: TRBJ2-7
d_call: NA
v_call: TRBV4-1
cdr3_nt: TGCGCCAGCAGCCAGAGCGGGACAGGTCTTTCCGAGCAGTACTTC
cdr3_aa: CASSQSGTGLSEQYF

clone_size: NA
j_call: TRBJ2-7
d_call: NA
v_call: TRBV5-8
cdr3_nt: TGTGCCAGCAGCGAACGAGAAAACTACGAGCAGTACTTC
cdr3_aa: CASSERENYEQYF

clone_size: NA
j_call: TRBJ1-2
d_call: TRBD1
v_call: TRBV6-1
cdr3_nt: TGTGCCAGCAGTGAAGGACAGGGCCGCCGTTATGGCTACACCTTC
cdr3_aa: CASSEGQGRRYGYTF

clone_size: NA
j_call: TRBJ1-1
d_call: NA
v_call: TRBV4-1
cdr3_nt: TGCGCCAGCAGCCAAGGGCCTCTGAACACTGAAGCTTTCTTT
cdr3_aa: CASSQGPLNTEAFF

clone_size: NA
j_call: TRBJ1-4
d_call: NA
v_call: TRBV2
cdr3_nt: TGTGCCAGCAGTGACGGGGCAGGAGGGACTGAAAAACTGTTTTTT
cdr3_aa: CASSDGAGGTEKLFF

clone_size: NA
j_call: TRBJ1-2
d_call: TRBD1
v_call: TRBV27
cdr3_nt: TGTGCCAGCAGTTTATCCGGGACAGGGATTGCCGCGTATGGCTACACCTTC
cdr3_aa: CASSLSGTGIAAYGYTF

clone_size: once
j_call: TRBJ1-5
d_call: TRBD1
v_call: TRBV27
cdr3_nt: TGTGCCAGACTGGACCGGGACAGGGTCTTCTGGCTGAGCAATCAGCCCCAGCATTTT
cdr3_aa: CARLDRDRVFWLSNQPQHF

clone_size: NA
j_call: TRBJ2-2
d_call: TRBD2
v_call: TRBV14
cdr3_nt: TGTGCCAGCAGCCACACGGCGGGGGGTACCGGGGAGCTGTTTTTT
cdr3_aa: CASSHTAGGTGELFF

clone_size: NA
j_call: TRBJ2-1
d_call: NA
v_call: TRBV7-6
cdr3_nt: TGTGCCAGCAGCTCCCTCACAGGGAACGGGGCCTTCACGAACAATGAGCAGTTCTTC
cdr3_aa: CASSSLTGNGAFTNNEQFF

clone_size: once
j_call: TRBJ1-2
d_call: NA
v_call: TRBV9
cdr3_nt: TGTGCCAGCAGCGGGCTCTATGGCTACACCTTC
cdr3_aa: CASSGLYGYTF

clone_size: NA
j_call: TRBJ2-7
d_call: TRBD1
v_call: TRBV5-1
cdr3_nt: TGCGCCAGCAGCTTGGTGGGACAGGGGGATTACGAGCAGTACTTC
cdr3_aa: CASSLVGQGDYEQYF

clone_size: NA
j_call: TRBJ2-5
d_call: TRBD2
v_call: TRBV6-5
cdr3_nt: TGTGCCAGCAGACCCCTCCTAGCGGGGCAAGAGACCCAGTACTTC
cdr3_aa: CASRPLLAGQETQYF

clone_size: once
j_call: TRBJ2-7
d_call: TRBD2
v_call: TRBV6-5
cdr3_nt: TGTGCCAGCAGTGGAGGAGCGGGGGGGGCGGGCGAGCAGTACTTC
cdr3_aa: CASSGGAGGAGEQYF

clone_size: NA
j_call: TRBJ1-1
d_call: TRBD1
v_call: TRBV5-4
cdr3_nt: TGTGCCAGCAGCGAGGGGACAGGGGGCTTTGAAGCTTTCTTT
cdr3_aa: CASSEGTGGFEAFF

clone_size: NA
j_call: TRBJ1-1
d_call: NA
v_call: TRBV27
cdr3_nt: TGTGCCAGCAGTTCTCAGATTGAAGCTTTCTTT
cdr3_aa: CASSSQIEAFF

clone_size: NA
j_call: TRBJ1-1
d_call: NA
v_call: TRBV7-8
cdr3_nt: TGTGCCAGCAGCTTAGTAGGAGGGCTATTGGACACTGAAGCTTTCTTT
cdr3_aa: CASSLVGGLLDTEAFF